These T cell receptor beta chains were read from a single sample in a study of T cell changes during pregnancy in multiple sclerosis. Sequencing used immunoSEQ multiplex PCR; TCRdb keeps in-frame clones, though not all of them. The sample has about 68,000 clones, about nine tenths seen once. The sequencing used peripheral blood, collected in the first trimester of pregnancy. The receptor source for this set is a female donor with multiple sclerosis, enrolled in a pregnancy study. Each CDR3 is given with its conserved first and last residue. A D gene is named only where the DNA matches it firmly. Rows give clone size only sometimes, using once, few, many, or a class for an expanded clone.

V gene	clone size	CDR3 length	J gene	D gene	CDR3 DNA	CDR3 protein
TRBV5-6	.	15	TRBJ1-4	.	TGTGCCAGCAGCGCCGGGGGGCAGGCTAATGAAAAACTGTTTTTT	CASSAGGQANEKLFF
TRBV27	.	15	TRBJ1-6	.	TGTGCCAGCAGTTTTGCGGTCTCACCAAATTCACCCCTCCACTTT	CASSFAVSPNSPLHF
TRBV19	.	16	TRBJ1-5	TRBD1	TGTGCCAGTAGTATTCTGGGACAGGGAGGCAATCAGCCCCAGCATTTT	CASSILGQGGNQPQHF
TRBV7-2	.	16	TRBJ2-4	.	TGTGCCAGCAGCTACCCCGAGCGGCAAGCCAAAAACATTCAGTACTTC	CASSYPERQAKNIQYF
TRBV2	few	13	TRBJ2-7	TRBD2	TGTGCCAGCACGGGACTACCGCACTACGAGCAGTACTTC	CASTGLPHYEQYF
TRBV19	once	15	TRBJ1-5	.	TGTGCCAGTAGGGGTAACGGGGTGGGCAATCAGCCCCAGCATTTT	CASRGNGVGNQPQHF
TRBV5-5	.	14	TRBJ1-2	TRBD1	TGTGCCAGCAGCCTGACAGGGGCTGACTATGGCTACACCTTC	CASSLTGADYGYTF
TRBV5-1	.	13	TRBJ2-5	.	TGCGCCAGCAATTCCGTGGGGCGAGAGACCCAGTACTTC	CASNSVGRETQYF
TRBV19	.	14	TRBJ2-1	TRBD1	TGTGCCAGTACCCCGCGGGACAGGGGGAATGAGCAGTTCTTC	CASTPRDRGNEQFF
TRBV28	.	12	TRBJ2-7	.	TGTGCCAGCAGTTTACGTCGCTACGAGCAGTACTTC	CASSLRRYEQYF
TRBV6-1	.	14	TRBJ2-5	.	TGTGCCAGCAGTGAAGAGGGGAACCAAGAGACCCAGTACTTC	CASSEEGNQETQYF
TRBV29-1	.	21	TRBJ2-4	TRBD2	TGCAGCGTTGAAGAAGCGGGGGGTAGGAGCGGGAGGGGGAGGGCCAAAAACATTCAGTACTTC	CSVEEAGGRSGRGRAKNIQYF
TRBV27	once	16	TRBJ1-1	TRBD1	TGTGCCAGCAGTCTAAAAGCCGGGACAGTGAACACTGAAGCTTTCTTT	CASSLKAGTVNTEAFF
TRBV10-3	.	16	TRBJ2-5	TRBD2	TGTGCCATCAGTGAGTCGCTTCAGGGAGGGAGAGAGACCCAGTACTTC	CAISESLQGGRETQYF
TRBV6-5	.	14	TRBJ2-7	.	TGTGCCAGCAGCCGGACCAGGGTTATGTACGAGCAGTACTTC	CASSRTRVMYEQYF
TRBV30	many	15	TRBJ1-3	TRBD1	TGTGCCTGGTCGAGGGACAGTGGCTCTGGAAACACCATATATTTT	CAWSRDSGSGNTIYF
TRBV4-1	.	13	TRBJ1-4	.	TGCGCCAGCAGCTTACCGAGCGGGGGTAAATTGTTTTTT	CASSLPSGGKLFF
TRBV27	.	14	TRBJ1-6	.	TGTGCCAGCAGCCCCAGGAGGGCCGTGACACCCCTCCACTTT	CASSPRRAVTPLHF
TRBV5-6	few	16	TRBJ1-6	TRBD1	TGTGCCAGCAGGACAGGACAGGGCCGATTTAATTCACCCCTCCACTTT	CASRTGQGRFNSPLHF
TRBV7-8	.	16	TRBJ1-3	.	TGTGCCAGCAGCCCCTTACAGGGAGTAGGGGGAAACACCATATATTTT	CASSPLQGVGGNTIYF
TRBV27	.	15	TRBJ2-7	TRBD2	TGTGCCAGCAGTCCCCGACTAGCGGGTGCCTACGAGCAGTACTTC	CASSPRLAGAYEQYF
TRBV5-5	.	15	TRBJ2-1	TRBD2	TGTGCCAGCAGCTTGGGGGCGGGGGGGTACAATGAGCAGTTCTTC	CASSLGAGGYNEQFF
TRBV2	.	13	TRBJ2-1	.	TGTGCCAGCAACGCAGGGCCGAACAATGAGCAGTTCTTC	CASNAGPNNEQFF
TRBV5-1	.	13	TRBJ1-5	.	TGCGCCAGCGCCCCGGAGCTCGATCAGCCCCAGCATTTT	CASAPELDQPQHF
TRBV5-4	.	17	TRBJ2-4	TRBD2	TGTGCCAGCAGCACGGGACTAGCGGGAGGGGCCAAAAACATTCAGTACTTC	CASSTGLAGGAKNIQYF
TRBV6-1	.	14	TRBJ1-2	.	TGTGCCAGCAGATGGGCGGGCCCTTTGGATGGCTACACCTTC	CASRWAGPLDGYTF
TRBV27	.	12	TRBJ2-2	.	TGTGCCAGCAGTCCCCCGACCGGGGAGCTGTTTTTT	CASSPPTGELFF
TRBV7-3	.	15	TRBJ2-2	.	TGTGCCAGCAGCTCCGACAGTGCTGTGGCCGGGGAGCTGTTTTTT	CASSSDSAVAGELFF
TRBV5-1	.	16	TRBJ2-5	TRBD1	TGCGCCAGCAGCCTCGCTCGGACAGGGGGCCAAGAGACCCAGTACTTC	CASSLARTGGQETQYF
TRBV5-4	.	14	TRBJ1-1	.	TGTGCCAGCAGCTTGGGGGGTAGGGGAACTGAAGCTTTCTTT	CASSLGGRGTEAFF
TRBV6-5	.	16	TRBJ1-1	.	TGTGCCAGCAGTTACTCGAAGAGGGATGGGAACACTGAAGCTTTCTTT	CASSYSKRDGNTEAFF
TRBV6-1	.	14	TRBJ2-2	.	TGTGCCAGCTCCTGGACAGTAGAGGCCGGGGAGCTGTTTTTT	CASSWTVEAGELFF
TRBV28	.	11	TRBJ1-1	.	TGTGCCAGCAGTTTCGAGGGGGATGCTTTCTTT	CASSFEGDAFF
TRBV6-1	.	13	TRBJ2-3	TRBD1	TGTGCCGTACTTAGGGGGCCAGGGGATACGCAGTATTTT	CAVLRGPGDTQYF
TRBV28	.	16	TRBJ2-7	TRBD1	TGTGCCAGCAGTTTCACCGGACAGGGGTTAAGGGGCGAGCAGTACTTC	CASSFTGQGLRGEQYF
TRBV7-9	.	16	TRBJ2-7	.	TGTGCCAGCAGCCCACCGGGGGGCTTAATTTCCTACGAGCAGTACTTC	CASSPPGGLISYEQYF
TRBV27	once	17	TRBJ1-2	.	TGTGCCAGCAGTTTATGGGGCCCGGGCCAGCAGGTTAATGGCTACACCTTC	CASSLWGPGQQVNGYTF
TRBV5-1	once	14	TRBJ2-3	.	TGCGCCAGCACCCTCCAGGGAAGCACAGATACGCAGTATTTT	CASTLQGSTDTQYF
TRBV20-1	.	11	TRBJ1-1	TRBD1	TGCAGTGCTCCGAGACAGGGTCTGGCTTTCTTT	CSAPRQGLAFF
TRBV7-6	.	17	TRBJ2-3	TRBD2	TGTGCCAGCAGCTTAGAGGGGCGGGGGGTTAGCACAGATACGCAGTATTTT	CASSLEGRGVSTDTQYF
TRBV29-1	.	12	TRBJ2-1	.	TGCAGCGTTCGAGCTGCGGACAATGAGCAGTTCTTC	CSVRAADNEQFF